This T cell receptor beta chain was profiled in a study of post-analysis software for immune sequencing data. This clonotype was recorded a few times. The antigen remains undetermined. This CDR3 is 15 amino acids long. The germline gives CDR1 SGHTA, CDR2 FQGNSA. Trimming removed 5 bases from V and 8 bases from J; junction bases left unmatched: 8. Libraries were made from TCR beta cDNA, and they carried unique molecular identifiers. TCRdb processed the PCR reads anew with MiXCR; each CDR3 protein has one entry. Altogether about 820,000 distinct CDR3 sequences are present, approximately 57% being singletons, with the ten largest covering 4% to 5.5%. Broader study findings: A few TRBV segments occurring more often in patients than controls included TRBV5-6, TRBV5-1 and TRBV20-1.

This TCR came from a girl between 10 and 17 years old with multiple sclerosis. Sequencing input: blood. V gene TRBV7-2 combines with J gene TRBJ1-6, with TRBD1 matching 8 bases. For the CDR3, the DNA is TGTGCCAGCAGCCCAGGGGGCCGGCGGGATTCACCCCTCCACTTT. Translated, it gives CASSPGGRRDSPLHF.